The present T cell receptor beta chain was sequenced within a study of high-grade serous ovarian cancer treatment subgroups. About the study: Mean per sample: around 13,000 reads, several thousand unique TCR beta rearrangements.

Tumor samples were taken before definitive surgery or chemotherapy. Study-wide points: Bulk tumor TCR sequencing gave no spatial information. Repertoire similarity ranged roughly 0.1 to 0.79 between tumors of one patient. Repertoire analysis covered CDR3 alone, not CDR1 or CDR2.

Only in-frame clones appear in the TCRdb table, and some are missing; sequencing was by immunoSEQ multiplex PCR. The table lists approximately 6,200 clones, about four fifths of them singletons. With respect to this clone: The antigen remains unidentified.

The germline V gene encodes CDR1 MGHDK and CDR2 SYGVNS. The CDR3 length is 12 residues. The V and J ends lost 7 bases and 1 base respectively, with 6 bases between them. The sequence was collected from a human donor with high-grade serous ovarian cancer. Sequenced material: tumor tissue. This chain uses TRBV25-1 with TRBJ2-3; no reliable D call. The CDR3 DNA sequence: TGTGCCAGCAACCGGGGCACAGATACGCAGTATTTT. Residues: CASNRGTDTQYF.